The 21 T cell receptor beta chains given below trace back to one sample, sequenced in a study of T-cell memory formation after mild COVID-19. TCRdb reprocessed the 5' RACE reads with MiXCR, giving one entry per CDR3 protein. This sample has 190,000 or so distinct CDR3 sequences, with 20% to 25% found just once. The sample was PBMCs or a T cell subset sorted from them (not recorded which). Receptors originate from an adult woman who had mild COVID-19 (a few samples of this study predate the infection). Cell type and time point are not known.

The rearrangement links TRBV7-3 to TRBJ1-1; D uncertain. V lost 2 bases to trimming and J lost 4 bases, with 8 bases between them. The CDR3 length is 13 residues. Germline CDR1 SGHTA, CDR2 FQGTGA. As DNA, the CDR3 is TGTGCCAGCAGCTTACCCCCTAGCACTGAAGCTTTCTTT. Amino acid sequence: CASSLPPSTEAFF.

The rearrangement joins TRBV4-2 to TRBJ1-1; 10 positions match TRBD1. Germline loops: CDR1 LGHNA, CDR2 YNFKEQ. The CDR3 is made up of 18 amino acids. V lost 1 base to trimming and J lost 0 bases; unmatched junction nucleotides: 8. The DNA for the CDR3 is TGTGCCAGCAGCCAAGTCTCGGGGACAGGGGCCCTGAACACTGAAGCTTTCTTT. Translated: CASSQVSGTGALNTEAFF.

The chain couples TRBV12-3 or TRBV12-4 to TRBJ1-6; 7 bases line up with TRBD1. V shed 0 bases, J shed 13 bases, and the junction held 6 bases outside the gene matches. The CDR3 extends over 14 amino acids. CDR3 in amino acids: CASSLARDSSPLHF. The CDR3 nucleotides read TGTGCCAGCAGTTTAGCACGGGACAGTTCTCCCCTCCACTTT.

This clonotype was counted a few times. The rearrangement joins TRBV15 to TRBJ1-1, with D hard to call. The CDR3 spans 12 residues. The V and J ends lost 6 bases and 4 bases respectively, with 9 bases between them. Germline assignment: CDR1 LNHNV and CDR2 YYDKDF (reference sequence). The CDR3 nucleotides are TGTGCCACCAGGGGCCGGGTCACTGAAGCTTTCTTT. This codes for CATRGRVTEAFF.

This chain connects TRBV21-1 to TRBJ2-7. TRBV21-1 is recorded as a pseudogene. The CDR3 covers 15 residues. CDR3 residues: CASRKGLGQLYEQYF. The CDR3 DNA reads TGTGCCAGCAGAAAAGGTTTGGGACAGCTCTACGAGCAGTACTTC.

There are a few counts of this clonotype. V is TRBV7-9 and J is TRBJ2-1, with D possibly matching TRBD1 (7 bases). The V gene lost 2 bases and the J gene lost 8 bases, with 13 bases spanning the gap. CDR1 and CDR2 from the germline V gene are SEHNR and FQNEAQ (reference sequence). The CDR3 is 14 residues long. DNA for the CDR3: TGTGCCAGCAGCTTAAGACAGGGAGGCGATGAGCAGTTCTTC. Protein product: CASSLRQGGDEQFF.

CDR3 nucleotides: TGTGCCAGCACGGGGGCAGTAATGCCCGCTTTGAACACCGGGGAGCTGTTTTTT. It is translated as CASTGAVMPALNTGELFF. The chain is built from TRBV7-9 and TRBJ2-2; D might be TRBD1 or TRBD2, each matching 6 bases. V lost 7 bases and J lost 1, with 22 bases in between. The CDR3 covers 18 residues. The germline CDR1 and CDR2 sequences are SEHNR and FQNEAQ (reference sequence). The full variable domain, with the rest looked up from reference TRBV7-9 and TRBJ2-2, is DTGVSQNPRHKITKRGQNVTFRCDPISEHNRLYWYRQTLGQGPEFLTYFQNEAQLEKSRLLSDRFSAERPKGSFSTLEIQRTEQGDSAMYLCASTGAVMPALNTGELFFGEGSRLTVL.

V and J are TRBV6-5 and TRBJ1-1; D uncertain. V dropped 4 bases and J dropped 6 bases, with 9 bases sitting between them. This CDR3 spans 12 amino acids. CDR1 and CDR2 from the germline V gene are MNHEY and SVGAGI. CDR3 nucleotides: TGTGCCAGCAGTTTCGAGGGAGCTGAAGCTTTCTTT. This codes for CASSFEGAEAFF.

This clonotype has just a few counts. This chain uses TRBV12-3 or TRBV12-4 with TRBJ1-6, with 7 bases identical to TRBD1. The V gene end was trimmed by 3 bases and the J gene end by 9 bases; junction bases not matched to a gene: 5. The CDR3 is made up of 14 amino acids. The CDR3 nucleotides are TGTGCCAGCAGTTTGTCCCAGGGGGGTTCACCCCTCCACTTT. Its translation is CASSLSQGGSPLHF.

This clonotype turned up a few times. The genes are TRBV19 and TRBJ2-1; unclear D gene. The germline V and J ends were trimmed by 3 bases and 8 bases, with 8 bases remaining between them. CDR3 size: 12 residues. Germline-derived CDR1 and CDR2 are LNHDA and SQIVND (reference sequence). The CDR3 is CASSIGRYEQFF. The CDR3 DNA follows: TGTGCCAGTAGTATCGGAAGGTATGAGCAGTTCTTC.

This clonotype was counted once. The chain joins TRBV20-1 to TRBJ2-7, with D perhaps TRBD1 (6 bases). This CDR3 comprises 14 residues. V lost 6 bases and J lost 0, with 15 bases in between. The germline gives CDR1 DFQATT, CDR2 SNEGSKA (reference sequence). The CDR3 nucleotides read TGCAGTGCCCTGGACAGACGAAACTCCTACGAGCAGTACTTC. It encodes CSALDRRNSYEQYF.

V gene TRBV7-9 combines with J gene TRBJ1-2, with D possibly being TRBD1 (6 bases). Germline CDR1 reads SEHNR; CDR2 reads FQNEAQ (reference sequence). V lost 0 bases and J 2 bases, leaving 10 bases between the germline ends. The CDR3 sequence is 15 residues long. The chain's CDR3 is CASSLADRLNYGYTF. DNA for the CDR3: TGTGCCAGCAGCTTAGCCGACAGGCTGAACTATGGCTACACCTTC.

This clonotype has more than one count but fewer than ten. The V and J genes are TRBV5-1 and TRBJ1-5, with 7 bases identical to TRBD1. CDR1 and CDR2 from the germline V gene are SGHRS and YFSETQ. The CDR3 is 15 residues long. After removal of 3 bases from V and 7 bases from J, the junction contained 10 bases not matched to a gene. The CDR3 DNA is TGCGCCAGCAGCTCACCAGGGGGGCGCGGGCAGCCCCAGCATTTT. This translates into CASSSPGGRGQPQHF. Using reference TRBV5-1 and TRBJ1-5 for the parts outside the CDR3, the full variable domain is KAGVTQTPRYLIKTRGQQVTLSCSPISGHRSVSWYQQTPGQGLQFLFEYFSETQRNKGNFPGRFSGRQFSNSRSEMNVSTLELGDSALYLCASSSPGGRGQPQHFGDGTRLSIL.

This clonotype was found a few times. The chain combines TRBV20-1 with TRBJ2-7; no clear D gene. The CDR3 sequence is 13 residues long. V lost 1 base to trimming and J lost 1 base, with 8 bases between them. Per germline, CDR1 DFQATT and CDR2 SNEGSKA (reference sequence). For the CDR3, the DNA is TGCAGTGCTAGAGCCCTAGAGTCCTACGAGCAGTACTTC. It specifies CSARALESYEQYF.

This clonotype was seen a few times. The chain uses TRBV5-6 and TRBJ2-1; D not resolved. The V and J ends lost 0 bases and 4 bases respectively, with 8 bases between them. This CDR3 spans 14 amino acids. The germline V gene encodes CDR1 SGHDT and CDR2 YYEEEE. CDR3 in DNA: TGTGCCAGCAGCTTGGTCGGCAGTTACAATGAGCAGTTCTTC. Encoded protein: CASSLVGSYNEQFF.

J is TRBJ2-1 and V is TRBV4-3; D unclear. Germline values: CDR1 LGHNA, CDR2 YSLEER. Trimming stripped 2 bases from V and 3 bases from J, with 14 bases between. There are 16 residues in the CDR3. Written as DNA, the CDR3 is TGCGCCAGCAGCCAACTTTCTAGGGTAAACTACAATGAGCAGTTCTTC. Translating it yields CASSQLSRVNYNEQFF.

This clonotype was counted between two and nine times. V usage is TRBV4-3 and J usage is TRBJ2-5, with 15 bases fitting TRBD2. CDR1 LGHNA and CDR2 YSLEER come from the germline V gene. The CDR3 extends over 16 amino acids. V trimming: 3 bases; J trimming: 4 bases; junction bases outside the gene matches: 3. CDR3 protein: CASSQSGLAGGETQYF. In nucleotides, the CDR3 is TGCGCCAGCAGCCAGTCGGGACTAGCGGGAGGAGAGACCCAGTACTTC.

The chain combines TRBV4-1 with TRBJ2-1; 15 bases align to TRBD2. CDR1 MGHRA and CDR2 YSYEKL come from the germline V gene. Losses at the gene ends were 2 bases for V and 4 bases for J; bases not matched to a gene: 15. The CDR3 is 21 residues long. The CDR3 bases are TGCGCCAGCAGCCAACCTTGGCGCGGGACTAGCGGGGGGCGTAAGTACAATGAGCAGTTCTTC. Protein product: CASSQPWRGTSGGRKYNEQFF.

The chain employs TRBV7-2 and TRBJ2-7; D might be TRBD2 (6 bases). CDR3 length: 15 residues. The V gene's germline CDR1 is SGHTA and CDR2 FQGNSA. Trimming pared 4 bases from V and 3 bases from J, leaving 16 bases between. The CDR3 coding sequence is TGTGCCAGCAGCTCATCCCCGGGAGCTAGCTACGAGCAGTACTTC. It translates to CASSSSPGASYEQYF.

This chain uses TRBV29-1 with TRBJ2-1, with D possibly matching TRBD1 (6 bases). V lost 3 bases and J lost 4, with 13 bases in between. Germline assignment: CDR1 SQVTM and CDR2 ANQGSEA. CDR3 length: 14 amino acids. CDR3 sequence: CSVDSGVGYNEQFF. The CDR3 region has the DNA TGCAGCGTTGACTCAGGGGTGGGGTACAATGAGCAGTTCTTC.

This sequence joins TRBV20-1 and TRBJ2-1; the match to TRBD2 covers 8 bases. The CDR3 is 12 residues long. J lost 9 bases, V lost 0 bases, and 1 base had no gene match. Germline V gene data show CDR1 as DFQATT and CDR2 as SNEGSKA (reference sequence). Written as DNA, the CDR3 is TGCAGTGCTAGAGATCGGGAGGGTGAGCAGTTCTTC. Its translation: CSARDREGEQFF.